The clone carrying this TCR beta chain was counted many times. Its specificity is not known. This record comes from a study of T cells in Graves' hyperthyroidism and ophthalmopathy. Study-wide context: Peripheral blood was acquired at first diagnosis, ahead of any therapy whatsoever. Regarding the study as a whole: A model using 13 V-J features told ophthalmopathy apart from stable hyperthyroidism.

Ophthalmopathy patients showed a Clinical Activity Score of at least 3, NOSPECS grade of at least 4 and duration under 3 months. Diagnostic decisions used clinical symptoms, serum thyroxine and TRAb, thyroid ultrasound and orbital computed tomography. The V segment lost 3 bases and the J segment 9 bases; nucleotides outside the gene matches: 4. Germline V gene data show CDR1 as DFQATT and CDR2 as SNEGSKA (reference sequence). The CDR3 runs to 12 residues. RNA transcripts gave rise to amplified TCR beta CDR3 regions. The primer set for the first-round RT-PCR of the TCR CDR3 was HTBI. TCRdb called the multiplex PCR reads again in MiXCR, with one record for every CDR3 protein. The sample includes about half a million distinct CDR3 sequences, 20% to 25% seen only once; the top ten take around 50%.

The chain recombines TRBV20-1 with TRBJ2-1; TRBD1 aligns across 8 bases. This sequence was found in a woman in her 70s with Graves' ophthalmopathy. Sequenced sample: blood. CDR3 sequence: CSASQGAGEQFF. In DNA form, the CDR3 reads TGCAGTGCTAGCCAGGGGGCGGGTGAGCAGTTCTTC.